Presented here are 6 T cell receptor beta chains from one specimen sequenced in a study of blood T cell repertoires in COVID-19. The repertoire was sequenced with immunoSEQ multiplex PCR; TCRdb's copy has only in-frame clones and lacks some. Counted here are 90,000 or so clones, about 90% occurring once; the ten biggest clones make up about 1.8%. The sample was peripheral blood. The receptor set was obtained from a human donor with active COVID-19. The donor label of this sample is uncertain.

This clone appeared a single time. This chain joins TRBV13 and TRBJ1-6; 7 bases fit TRBD1. The V gene end was trimmed by 5 bases and the J gene end by 9 bases; junction bases not matched to a gene: 13. The CDR3 is 16 amino acids. Germline loops: CDR1 PRHDT, CDR2 FYEKMQ (reference sequence). CDR3 sequence (DNA): TGTGCCAGCAGCCCCCGAACGCTGACAGGGCCTTCACCCCTCCACTTT. This translates into CASSPRTLTGPSPLHF.

This sequence joins TRBV4-1 and TRBJ2-5; 8 nucleotides line up with TRBD2. This CDR3 is 21 amino acids long. J gave up 0 bases and V 2 bases, and 20 bases lay outside the gene matches. Germline CDR1 MGHRA, CDR2 YSYEKL. The CDR3 loop reads CASSQIGLRGGKPDYQETQYF. The CDR3 nucleotides are TGCGCCAGCAGCCAAATCGGACTTCGGGGGGGAAAGCCAGATTACCAAGAGACCCAGTACTTC.

The J gene is TRBJ2-7, the V gene TRBV7-2; tentative D call: TRBD2 (6 bases). The length of the CDR3 is 14 residues. Germline V gene sequence: CDR1 SGHTA, CDR2 FQGNSA. Trimming removed 8 bases at V and 0 bases at J, with 14 bases between. The chain's CDR3 is CASRGTGLSYEQYF. For the CDR3, the DNA is TGTGCCAGCCGCGGGACGGGACTCTCCTACGAGCAGTACTTC.

This clone was detected once. V usage is TRBV18 and J usage is TRBJ1-2; 7 bases line up with TRBD1. The V segment lost 1 base and the J segment 7 bases; nucleotides outside the gene matches: 6. Germline V CDR1 and CDR2: KGHSH, LQKENI. CDR3 length: 14 residues. In DNA form, the CDR3 reads TGTGCCAGCTCACCACGTGGGACAGAGGGTGGCTACACCTTC. Translation gives CASSPRGTEGGYTF.

The chain combines TRBV29-1 with TRBJ2-4; 7 bases are a match to TRBD2. The CDR3 sequence is 13 residues long. Germline V gives CDR1 SQVTM, CDR2 ANQGSEA. V gave up 0 bases and J gave up 7 bases; unmatched junction bases: 3. CDR3 sequence: CSVEDLGGNIQYF. The DNA of the CDR3 is TGCAGCGTTGAAGATTTGGGAGGGAACATTCAGTACTTC.

The CDR3 reads CASSLTTGEYEQYF. CDR3 sequence (DNA): TGTGCCAGCAGCTTAACGACAGGTGAATACGAGCAGTACTTC. This sequence joins TRBV7-2 and TRBJ2-7, with TRBD1 as a possible D gene (6 bases). The CDR3 consists of 14 residues. V lost 2 bases and J lost 4, with 12 bases in between. CDR1 is SGHTA, CDR2 FQGNSA, per germline.